Each of the 16 T cell receptor beta chains below was sequenced from the same sample in a study of cytomegalovirus exposure and HLA in healthy donors. Researchers ran the PCR with 60 Vbeta and 13 Jbeta primers. TCRdb's copy holds only in-frame clones and misses some; the assay was immunoSEQ multiplex PCR. The sample includes 150,000 to 200,000 clones. The specimen was PBMCs. These receptors originate from a boy aged 5-17 years in good health and CMV-seronegative.

The V call is TRBV27, the J call TRBJ1-5; 9 nucleotides agree with TRBD1. The CDR3 has 15 residues. In germline, CDR1 is MNHEY, CDR2 SMNVEV (reference sequence). Trimming removed 11 bases from V and 5 bases from J; junction bases left unmatched: 13. The CDR3 loop is CARVCHRGRDQPQHF. The CDR3 DNA follows: TGTGCCCGGGTGTGTCACAGGGGGCGGGATCAGCCCCAGCATTTT.

The chain has TRBV4-2 and TRBJ2-6, with D possibly matching TRBD1 (5 bases). Germline CDR1 is LGHNA and CDR2 is YNFKEQ. V was shortened by 4 bases and J by 4 bases, with 23 bases between the two germline ends. This CDR3 is 19 amino acids long. The CDR3 here is CASSPRQTSWGSGANVLTF. The CDR3 coding sequence is TGTGCCAGCAGCCCACGACAGACTTCTTGGGGTTCGGGGGCCAACGTCCTGACTTTC.

This sequence joins TRBV10-2 and TRBJ2-7; tentative D call: TRBD1 (5 bases). Germline loops: CDR1 WSHSY, CDR2 SAAADI. V was pared by 8 bases and J by 3 bases, with 11 bases between. This CDR3 is built from 12 residues. The chain's CDR3 is CASQDGHYEQYF. CDR3 bases: TGCGCCAGCCAGGACGGACACTACGAGCAGTACTTC.

The V call is TRBV27, the J call TRBJ1-1; D remains ambiguous. Germline CDR1 and CDR2: MNHEY and SMNVEV (reference sequence). With 0 bases removed from V and 9 bases from J, the gap between germline ends came to 11 bases. This CDR3 spans 13 amino acids. CDR3 sequence: CASSLSGVGKAFF. The CDR3 nucleotides are TGTGCCAGCAGTTTATCCGGAGTCGGTAAAGCTTTCTTT.

This sequence joins TRBV6-1 and TRBJ1-5, with 8 positions matching TRBD1. Germline V gene data show CDR1 as MNHNS and CDR2 as SASEGT. CDR3 length equals 15 residues. Trimming cost V 8 bases and J 5 bases; bases outside gene matches: 11. The DNA of the CDR3 is TGTGCCAGCCGAAGGACAGGGACCATGGATCAGCCCCAGCATTTT. Its translation is CASRRTGTMDQPQHF.

The chain uses TRBV2 and TRBJ2-7; D might be TRBD2 (5 bases). This CDR3 is built from 15 residues. Per germline, CDR1 SNHLY and CDR2 FYNNEI. V was shortened by 1 base and J by 1 base, with 11 bases between the two germline ends. CDR3 loop: CASSEEVRGSYEQYF. CDR3 nucleotides: TGTGCCAGCAGTGAAGAGGTTCGGGGTTCCTACGAGCAGTACTTC.

The CDR3: CAWSFGQSYGYTF. The CDR3 region has the DNA TGTGCCTGGAGTTTTGGACAGAGCTATGGCTACACCTTC. The chain has TRBV30 and TRBJ1-2, with a tentative D call TRBD1 (6 bases). V lost 2 bases and J lost 4, with 11 bases in between. This CDR3 spans 13 amino acids. In germline, CDR1 is GTSNPN, CDR2 SVGIG (reference sequence).

V usage is TRBV18 and J usage is TRBJ2-5, with 7 bases fitting TRBD1. The CDR3 contains 12 residues. CDR1 and CDR2 from the germline V gene are KGHSH and LQKENI. Trimming cost V 2 bases and J 9 bases; bases outside gene matches: 3. CDR3 residues: CASSPYQGAQYF. Here the CDR3 DNA reads TGTGCCAGCTCACCATATCAGGGGGCCCAGTACTTC.

V gene TRBV7-2 combines with J gene TRBJ1-2; the match to TRBD1 covers 8 bases. V lost 5 bases to trimming and J lost 5 bases; unmatched junction nucleotides: 4. The CDR3 has 13 amino acids. The germline CDR1 and CDR2 sequences are SGHTA and FQGNSA. For the CDR3, the DNA is TGTGCCAGCAGCAAACGGACAGGGTATGGCTACACCTTC. It codes for CASSKRTGYGYTF.

The genes are TRBV6-1 and TRBJ2-7, with D perhaps matching TRBD1 (6 bases). The CDR3 length is 12 residues. V lost 9 bases and J lost 4, with 13 bases in between. The germline V gene has CDR1 MNHNS and CDR2 SASEGT. The DNA for the CDR3 is TGTGCCAGTGGGGGCGGGTATTACGAGCAGTACTTC. This gives the protein CASGGGYYEQYF.

The chain employs TRBV5-6 and TRBJ2-4; 8 bases are shared with TRBD1. This CDR3 is built from 12 residues. Per germline, CDR1 SGHDT and CDR2 YYEEEE. V shed 3 bases, J shed 10 bases, and the junction held 3 bases outside the gene matches. The DNA for the CDR3 is TGTGCCAGCAGCTCGAGACAGGGGATTCAGTACTTC. Residues: CASSSRQGIQYF.

V gene TRBV15 combines with J gene TRBJ2-1; possibly TRBD2 for D (6 bases). The CDR3 runs to 18 residues. Germline assignment: CDR1 LNHNV and CDR2 YYDKDF (reference sequence). V was pared by 8 bases and J by 5 bases, with 28 bases between. CDR3 in amino acids: CATYESYTTKRADNEQFF. CDR3 bases: TGTGCCACCTACGAATCCTATACAACTAAGCGGGCAGACAATGAGCAGTTCTTC.

The rearrangement joins TRBV28 to TRBJ1-5, with D possibly being TRBD1 (5 bases). The CDR3 totals 14 residues. The V and J ends lost 6 bases and 4 bases respectively, with 13 bases between them. The germline V gene has CDR1 MDHEN and CDR2 SYDVKM. CDR3 nucleotides: TGTGCCAGCAGGTCCGGGGGGGATAATCAGCCCCAGCATTTT. The encoded protein is CASRSGGDNQPQHF.

The gene calls are TRBV2 and TRBJ2-6, with unresolved D. Deletions cut 6 bases from V and 0 bases from J, with 12 bases between. This CDR3 is 16 amino acids long. The V gene's germline CDR1 is SNHLY and CDR2 FYNNEI. CDR3 nucleotides: TGTGCCAGCAGAGCCAGACAAAGCTCTGGGGCCAACGTCCTGACTTTC. Translating it yields CASRARQSSGANVLTF.

The CDR3 region is CASSLGTSYTDTQYF. As DNA, the CDR3 is TGTGCCAGTAGCCTCGGGACTTCTTACACAGATACGCAGTATTTT. The V gene is TRBV19, the J gene TRBJ2-3; D is perhaps TRBD2 (6 bases). The CDR3 is made up of 15 amino acids. V shed 6 bases and J shed 2 bases, with 15 bases lying between them. In germline, CDR1 is LNHDA, CDR2 SQIVND (reference sequence).

CDR3 sequence: CASSHTAVYEQFF. The DNA of the CDR3 is TGCGCCAGCAGCCACACCGCAGTGTATGAGCAGTTCTTC. The J gene is TRBJ2-1, the V gene TRBV4-1; D gene ambiguous. CDR1 is MGHRA and CDR2 is YSYEKL in the germline V gene. This CDR3 region has 13 residues. Between the trimmed V and J ends, which lost 3 bases and 8 bases, there was a span of 11 bases.